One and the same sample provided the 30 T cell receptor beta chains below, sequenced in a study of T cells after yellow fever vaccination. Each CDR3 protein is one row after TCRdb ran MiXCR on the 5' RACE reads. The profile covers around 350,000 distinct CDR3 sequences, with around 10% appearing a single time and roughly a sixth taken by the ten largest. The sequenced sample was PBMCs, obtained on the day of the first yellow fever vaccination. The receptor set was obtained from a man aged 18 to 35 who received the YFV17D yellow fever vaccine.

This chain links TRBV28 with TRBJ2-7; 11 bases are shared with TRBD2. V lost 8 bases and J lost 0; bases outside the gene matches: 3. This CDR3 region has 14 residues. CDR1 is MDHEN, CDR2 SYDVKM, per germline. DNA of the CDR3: TGTGCCAGCTGTAGCGGGGGGGGCTCCTACGAGCAGTACGTC. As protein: CASCSGGGSYEQYV.

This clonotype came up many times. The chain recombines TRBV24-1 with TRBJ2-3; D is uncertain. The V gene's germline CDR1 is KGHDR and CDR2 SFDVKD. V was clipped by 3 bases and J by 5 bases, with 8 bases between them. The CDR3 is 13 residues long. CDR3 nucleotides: TGTGCCACCAGTGATCCGCCCATAGATACGCAGTATTTT. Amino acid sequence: CATSDPPIDTQYF.

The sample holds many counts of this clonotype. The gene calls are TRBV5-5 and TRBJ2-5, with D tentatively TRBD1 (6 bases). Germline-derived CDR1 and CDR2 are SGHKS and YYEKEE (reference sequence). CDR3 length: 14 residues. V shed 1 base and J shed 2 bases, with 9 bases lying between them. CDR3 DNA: TGTGCCAGCAGCTTGCAGGGGACGCAAGAGACCCAGTACTTC. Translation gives CASSLQGTQETQYF.

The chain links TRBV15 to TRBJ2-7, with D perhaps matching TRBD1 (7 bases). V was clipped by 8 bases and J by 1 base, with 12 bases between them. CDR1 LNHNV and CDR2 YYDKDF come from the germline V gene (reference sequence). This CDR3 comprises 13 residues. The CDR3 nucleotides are TGTGCCACCGGCGGGACAGAATCCTACGAGCAGTACGTC. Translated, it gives CATGGTESYEQYV.

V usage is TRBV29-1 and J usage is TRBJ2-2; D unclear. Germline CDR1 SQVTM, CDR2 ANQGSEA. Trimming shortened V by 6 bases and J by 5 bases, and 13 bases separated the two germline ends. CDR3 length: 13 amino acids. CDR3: CSVHSVRTGELFF. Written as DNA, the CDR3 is TGCAGCGTACATTCTGTCAGGACCGGGGAGCTGTTTTTT.

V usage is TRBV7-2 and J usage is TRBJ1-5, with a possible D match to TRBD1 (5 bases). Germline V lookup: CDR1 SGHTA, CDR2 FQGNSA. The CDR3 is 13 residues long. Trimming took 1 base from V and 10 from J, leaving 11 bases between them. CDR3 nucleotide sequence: TGTGCCAGCAGCTTAGAGCCACAGGCCCCCCAGCATTTT. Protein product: CASSLEPQAPQHF.

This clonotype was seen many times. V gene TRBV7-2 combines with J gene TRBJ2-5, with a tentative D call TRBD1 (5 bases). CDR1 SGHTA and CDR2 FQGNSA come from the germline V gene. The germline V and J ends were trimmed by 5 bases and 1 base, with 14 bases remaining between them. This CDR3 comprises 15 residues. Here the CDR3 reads CASSTRQPPQETQYF. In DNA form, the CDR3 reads TGTGCCAGCAGCACACGACAGCCACCCCAAGAGACCCAGTACTTC.

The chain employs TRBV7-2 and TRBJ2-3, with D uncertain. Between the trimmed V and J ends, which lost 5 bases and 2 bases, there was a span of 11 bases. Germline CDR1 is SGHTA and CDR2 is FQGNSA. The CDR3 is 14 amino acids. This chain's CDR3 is CASSRRVHTDTQYF. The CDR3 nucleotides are TGTGCCAGCAGCCGTCGGGTGCACACAGATACGCAGTATTTT.

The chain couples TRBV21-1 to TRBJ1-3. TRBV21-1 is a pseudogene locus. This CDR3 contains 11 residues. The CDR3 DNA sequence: TGTGCCAGCAGGAATGGAAACACCATATATTTT. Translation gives CASRNGNTIYF.

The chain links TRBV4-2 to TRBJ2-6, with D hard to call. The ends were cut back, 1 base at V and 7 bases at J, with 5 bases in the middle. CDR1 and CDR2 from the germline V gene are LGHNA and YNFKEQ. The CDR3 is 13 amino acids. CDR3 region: CASSQVQANVLTF. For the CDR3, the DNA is TGTGCCAGCAGCCAAGTACAAGCCAACGTCCTGACTTTC.

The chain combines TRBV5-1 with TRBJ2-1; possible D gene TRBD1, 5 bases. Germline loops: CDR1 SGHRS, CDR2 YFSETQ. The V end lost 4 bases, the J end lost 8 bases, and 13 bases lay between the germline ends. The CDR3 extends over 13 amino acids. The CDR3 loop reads CASSTGPGDEQFF. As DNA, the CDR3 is TGCGCCAGCAGCACAGGACCCGGTGATGAGCAGTTCTTC.

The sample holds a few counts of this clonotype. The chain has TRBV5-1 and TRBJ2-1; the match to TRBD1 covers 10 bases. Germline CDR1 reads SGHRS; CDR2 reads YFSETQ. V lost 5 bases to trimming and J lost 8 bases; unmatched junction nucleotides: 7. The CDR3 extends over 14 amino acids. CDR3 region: CASRLGQGRDEQFF. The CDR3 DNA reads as TGCGCCAGCAGACTGGGACAGGGGCGCGATGAGCAGTTCTTC.

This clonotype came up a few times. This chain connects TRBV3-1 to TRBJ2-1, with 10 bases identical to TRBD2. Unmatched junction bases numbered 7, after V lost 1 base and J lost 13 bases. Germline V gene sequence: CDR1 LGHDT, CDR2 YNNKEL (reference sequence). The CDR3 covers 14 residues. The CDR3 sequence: CASSQGAGGPSQFF. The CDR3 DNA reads TGTGCCAGCAGCCAAGGAGCGGGGGGGCCTTCCCAGTTCTTC.

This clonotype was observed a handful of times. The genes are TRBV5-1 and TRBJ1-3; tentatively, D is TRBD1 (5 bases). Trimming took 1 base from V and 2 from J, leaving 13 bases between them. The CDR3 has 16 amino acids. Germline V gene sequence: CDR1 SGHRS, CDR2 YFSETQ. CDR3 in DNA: TGCGCCAGCAGCTTGACAGGTTCGTTGACTGGAAACACCATATATTTT. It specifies CASSLTGSLTGNTIYF.

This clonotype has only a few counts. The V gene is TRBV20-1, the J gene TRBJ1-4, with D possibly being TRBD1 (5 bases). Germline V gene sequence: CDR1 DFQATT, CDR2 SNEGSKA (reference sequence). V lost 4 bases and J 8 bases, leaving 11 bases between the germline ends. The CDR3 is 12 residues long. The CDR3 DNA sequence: TGCAGTGCTAAGGACCGGGGCGAAAAACTGTTTTTT. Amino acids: CSAKDRGEKLFF.

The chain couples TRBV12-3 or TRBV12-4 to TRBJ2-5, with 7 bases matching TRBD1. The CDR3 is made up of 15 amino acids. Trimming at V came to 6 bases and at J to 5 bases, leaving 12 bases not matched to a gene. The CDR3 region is CASSPGTEILETQYF. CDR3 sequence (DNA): TGTGCCAGCAGCCCCGGGACAGAAATTTTGGAGACCCAGTACTTC.

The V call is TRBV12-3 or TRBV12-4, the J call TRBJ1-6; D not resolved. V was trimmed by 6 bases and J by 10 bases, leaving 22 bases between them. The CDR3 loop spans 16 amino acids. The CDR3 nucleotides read TGTGCCAGCAGCTCCCTGACCGCAGGAGGAGGGTCACCCCTCCACTTT. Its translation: CASSSLTAGGGSPLHF.

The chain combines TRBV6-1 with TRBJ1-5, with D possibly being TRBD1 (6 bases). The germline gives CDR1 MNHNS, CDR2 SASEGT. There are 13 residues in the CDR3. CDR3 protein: CASGADPNQPQHF. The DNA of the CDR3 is TGTGCTTCGGGGGCAGATCCCAATCAGCCCCAGCATTTT.

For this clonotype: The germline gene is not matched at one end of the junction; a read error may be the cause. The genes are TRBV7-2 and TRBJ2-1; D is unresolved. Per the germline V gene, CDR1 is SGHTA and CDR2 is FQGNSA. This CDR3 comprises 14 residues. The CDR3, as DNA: TGTGCCAGCAGTTTAGATAATGGATTCGATGAGCAGTTCTTC. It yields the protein CASSLDNGFDEQFF.

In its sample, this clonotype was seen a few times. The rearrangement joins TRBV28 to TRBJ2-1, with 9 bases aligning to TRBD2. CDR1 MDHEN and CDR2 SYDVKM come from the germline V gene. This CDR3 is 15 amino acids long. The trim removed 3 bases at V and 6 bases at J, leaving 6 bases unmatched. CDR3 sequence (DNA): TGTGCCAGCAGTTTCTCCGGGACTAGCATCAATGAGCAGTTCTTC. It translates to CASSFSGTSINEQFF.

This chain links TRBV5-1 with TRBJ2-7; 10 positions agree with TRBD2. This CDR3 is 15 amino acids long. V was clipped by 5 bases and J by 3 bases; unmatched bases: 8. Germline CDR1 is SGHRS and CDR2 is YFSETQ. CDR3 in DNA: TGCGCCAGCAGACCGGAGCTAGCGGGGGACTACGAGCAGTACTTC. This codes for CASRPELAGDYEQYF.

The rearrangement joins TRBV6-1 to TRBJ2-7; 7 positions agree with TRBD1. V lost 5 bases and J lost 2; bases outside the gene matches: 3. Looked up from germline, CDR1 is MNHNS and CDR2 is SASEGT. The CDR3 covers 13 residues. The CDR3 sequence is CASSPGQTYEQYV. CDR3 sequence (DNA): TGTGCCAGCAGTCCGGGACAGACCTACGAGCAGTACGTC.

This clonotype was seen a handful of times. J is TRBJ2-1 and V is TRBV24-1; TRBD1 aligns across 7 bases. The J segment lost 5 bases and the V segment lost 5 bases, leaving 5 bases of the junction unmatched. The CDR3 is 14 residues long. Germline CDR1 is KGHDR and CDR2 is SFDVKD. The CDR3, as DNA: TGTGCCACCAGTGGCACAGGGGACCACAATGAGCAGTTCTTC. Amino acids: CATSGTGDHNEQFF.

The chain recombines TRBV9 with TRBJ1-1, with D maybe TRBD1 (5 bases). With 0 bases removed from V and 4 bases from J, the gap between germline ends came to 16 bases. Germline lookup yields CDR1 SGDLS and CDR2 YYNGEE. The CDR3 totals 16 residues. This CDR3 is CASSVGPGQAGTEAFF. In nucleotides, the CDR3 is TGTGCCAGCAGCGTAGGGCCCGGACAAGCGGGCACTGAAGCTTTCTTT.

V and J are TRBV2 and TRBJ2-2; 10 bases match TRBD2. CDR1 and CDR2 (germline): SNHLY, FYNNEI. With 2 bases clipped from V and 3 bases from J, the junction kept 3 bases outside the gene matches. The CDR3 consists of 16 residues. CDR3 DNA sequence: TGTGCCAGCAGTGAACGAGCGGGGGGGTACACCGGGGAGCTGTTTTTT. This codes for CASSERAGGYTGELFF.

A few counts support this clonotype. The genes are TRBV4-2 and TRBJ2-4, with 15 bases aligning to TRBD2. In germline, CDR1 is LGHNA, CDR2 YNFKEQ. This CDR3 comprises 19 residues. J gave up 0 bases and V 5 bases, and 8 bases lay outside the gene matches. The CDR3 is CASSGGLAGGPLAKNIQYF. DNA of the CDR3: TGTGCCAGCAGCGGGGGACTAGCGGGGGGTCCCCTAGCCAAAAACATTCAGTACTTC.

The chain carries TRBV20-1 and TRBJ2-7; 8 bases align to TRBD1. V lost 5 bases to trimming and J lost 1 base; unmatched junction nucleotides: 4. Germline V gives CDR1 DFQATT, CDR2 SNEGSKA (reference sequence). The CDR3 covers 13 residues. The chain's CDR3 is CSAGGTGSYEQYV. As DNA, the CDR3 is TGCAGTGCTGGGGGGACAGGTTCCTACGAGCAGTACGTC.

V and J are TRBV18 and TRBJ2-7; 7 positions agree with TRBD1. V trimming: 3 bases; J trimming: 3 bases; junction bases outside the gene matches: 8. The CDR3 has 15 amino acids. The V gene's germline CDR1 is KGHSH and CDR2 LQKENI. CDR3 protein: CASSPGPTGRYEQYF. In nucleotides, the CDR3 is TGTGCCAGCTCACCTGGGCCGACAGGGCGCTACGAGCAGTACTTC.

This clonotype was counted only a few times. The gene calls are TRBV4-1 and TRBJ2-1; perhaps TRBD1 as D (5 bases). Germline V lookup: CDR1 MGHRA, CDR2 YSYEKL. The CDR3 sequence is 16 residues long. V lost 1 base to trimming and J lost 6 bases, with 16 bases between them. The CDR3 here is CASSQGRRQSSNEQFF. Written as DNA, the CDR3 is TGCGCCAGCAGCCAAGGGCGCCGACAGAGCTCCAATGAGCAGTTCTTC.

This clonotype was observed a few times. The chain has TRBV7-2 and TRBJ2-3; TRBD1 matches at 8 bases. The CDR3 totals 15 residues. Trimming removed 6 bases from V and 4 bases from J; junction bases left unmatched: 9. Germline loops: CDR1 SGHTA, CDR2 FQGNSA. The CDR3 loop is CASRPPGTGSDTQYF. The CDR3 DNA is TGTGCCAGCAGACCCCCAGGGACAGGATCAGATACGCAGTATTTT.